This section outlines one T cell receptor beta chain sequence together with its context. Antigen: not known. The data belong to a study of radiotherapy plus CTLA-4 blockade in lung cancer. Method: immunoSEQ multiplex PCR; TCRdb's copy keeps in-frame clones and lacks some. In the table there are roughly 60,000 clones, approximately 76% of which are singletons. The germline V gene has CDR1 KGHSH and CDR2 LQKENI. The CDR3 runs to 16 residues. Trimming at V came to 0 bases and at J to 8 bases, leaving 8 bases not matched to a gene. Study observations and caveats: An expansion of tumor-derived TCR clones occurred in blood after radiotherapy plus ipilimumab.

The source was peripheral blood, collected from a patient treated with radiotherapy plus ipilimumab. The chain uses TRBV18 and TRBJ2-1; 9 nucleotides match TRBD2. The TCR sequence derives from a human donor with non-small cell lung cancer who had a complete response to radiotherapy plus ipilimumab. The CDR3 loop is CASSPPGSGSVHEQFF. For the CDR3, the DNA is TGTGCCAGCTCACCACCGGGTAGCGGGAGCGTTCATGAGCAGTTCTTC.